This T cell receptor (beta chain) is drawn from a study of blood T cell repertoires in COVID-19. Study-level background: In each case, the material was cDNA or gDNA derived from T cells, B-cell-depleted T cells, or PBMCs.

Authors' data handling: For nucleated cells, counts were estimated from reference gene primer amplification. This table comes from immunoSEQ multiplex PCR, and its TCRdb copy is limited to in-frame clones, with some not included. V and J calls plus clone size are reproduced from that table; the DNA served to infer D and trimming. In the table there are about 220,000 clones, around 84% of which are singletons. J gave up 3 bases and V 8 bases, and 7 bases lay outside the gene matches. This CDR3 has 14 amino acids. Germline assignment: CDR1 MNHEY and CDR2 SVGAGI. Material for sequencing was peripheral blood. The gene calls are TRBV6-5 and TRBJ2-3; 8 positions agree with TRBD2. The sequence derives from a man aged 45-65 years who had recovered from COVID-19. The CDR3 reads CASAGGLVTDTQYF. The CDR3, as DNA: TGTGCCAGCGCGGGGGGCTTAGTAACAGATACGCAGTATTTT.